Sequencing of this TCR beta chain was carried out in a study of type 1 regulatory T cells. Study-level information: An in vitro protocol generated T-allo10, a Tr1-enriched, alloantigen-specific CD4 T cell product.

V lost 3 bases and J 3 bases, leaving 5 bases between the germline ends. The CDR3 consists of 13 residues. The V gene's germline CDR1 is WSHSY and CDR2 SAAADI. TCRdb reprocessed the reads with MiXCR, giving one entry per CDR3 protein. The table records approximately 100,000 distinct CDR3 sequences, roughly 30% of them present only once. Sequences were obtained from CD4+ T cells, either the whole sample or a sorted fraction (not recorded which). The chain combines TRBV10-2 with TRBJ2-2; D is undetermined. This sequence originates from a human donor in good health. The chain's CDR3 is CASSDWDTGELFF. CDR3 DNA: TGCGCCAGCAGTGACTGGGACACCGGGGAGCTGTTTTTT.